The 5 T cell receptor beta chains reported below all come from one sample, sequenced in a study of shared clonotypes between healthy human individuals. Libraries were prepared by immunoSEQ multiplex PCR; TCRdb keeps only in-frame clonotypes and omits some of them. The sample lists about 680,000 clones; more than 70% were seen once. What was sequenced was memory CD4+ T cells sorted from blood. Subset defined: CD45RA-negative fraction. Receptor source: a woman in her twenties or thirties in good health.

The V call is TRBV28, the J call TRBJ1-4; no firm D call. CDR3 length: 14 amino acids. Trimming removed 3 bases at V and 7 bases at J, with 12 bases between. The germline V gene has CDR1 MDHEN and CDR2 SYDVKM. CDR3 protein: CASSFEGSVEKLFF. CDR3 coding DNA: TGTGCCAGCAGTTTTGAGGGTAGTGTTGAAAAACTGTTTTTT.

This clone has a single count. This chain connects TRBV18 to TRBJ1-2; D call uncertain. The CDR3 consists of 13 residues. Germline values: CDR1 KGHSH, CDR2 LQKENI. Trimming stripped 3 bases from V and 8 bases from J, with 13 bases between. CDR3 DNA: TGTGCCAGCTCACCGGACGCGGAGGGAGGCTACACCTTC. Amino acid sequence: CASSPDAEGGYTF.

The chain has TRBV5-4 and TRBJ2-7; 11 nucleotides line up with TRBD1. Per germline, CDR1 SGHNT and CDR2 YYREEE (reference sequence). The CDR3 has 15 amino acids. The V segment lost 2 bases and the J segment 7 bases; nucleotides outside the gene matches: 8. DNA for the CDR3: TGTGCCAGCAGCTTATTTGGGACAGGGGGGTGGGAGCAGTACTTC. It specifies CASSLFGTGGWEQYF.

A few counts support this clone. The chain joins TRBV7-9 to TRBJ1-1; no firm D call. The CDR3 is 13 amino acids. V was clipped by 1 base and J by 0 bases, with 3 bases between them. Germline assignment: CDR1 SEHNR and CDR2 FQNEAQ (reference sequence). The CDR3 sequence is CASSLELNTEAFF. Here the CDR3 DNA reads TGTGCCAGCAGCTTAGAGTTGAACACTGAAGCTTTCTTT. Supplemented by reference TRBV7-9 and TRBJ1-1, the full variable domain reads DTGVSQNPRHKITKRGQNVTFRCDPISEHNRLYWYRQTLGQGPEFLTYFQNEAQLEKSRLLSDRFSAERPKGSFSTLEIQRTEQGDSAMYLCASSLELNTEAFFGQGTRLTVV.

The chain has TRBV28 and TRBJ1-2; a weak D match, TRBD1 (6 bases). With 7 bases removed from V and 4 bases from J, the gap between germline ends came to 16 bases. CDR1 and CDR2 from the germline V gene are MDHEN and SYDVKM. This CDR3 is 14 amino acids long. The CDR3 loop is CASTKQGSGYGYTF. CDR3 coding DNA: TGTGCCAGCACCAAACAGGGCTCGGGCTATGGCTACACCTTC.